These 29 T cell receptor beta chains originate from one sample sequenced in a study of T cell responses to AZD1222 COVID-19 vaccine. The assay was immunoSEQ multiplex PCR, and TCRdb's table has in-frame clones only and misses some. The table has fewer than 150,000 clones, 87% seen once. The material sequenced was peripheral blood, taken on day 0 of AZD1222 vaccination. The receptors were sampled from an adult in good health.

The chain has TRBV11-3 and TRBJ2-2; TRBD1 might be the D (5 bases). Looked up from germline, CDR1 is SGHNT and CDR2 is YENEEA. The CDR3 loop spans 13 amino acids. Between the trimmed V and J ends, which lost 1 base and 6 bases, there was a span of 6 bases. CDR3 DNA: TGTGCCAGCAGCTTAGGGGGCCCCGGGGAGCTGTTTTTT. Translated, it gives CASSLGGPGELFF.

The rearrangement links TRBV3-1 (or the pseudogene TRBV3-2) to TRBJ2-7; D may match TRBD1 or TRBD2 (7 bases each). The CDR3 extends over 13 amino acids. CDR1 is LGHDT and CDR2 is YNNKEL in the germline V gene (reference sequence). V was cut by 0 bases and J by 11 bases, with 14 bases left in between. The CDR3 region has the DNA TGTGCCAGCAGCCAAGAGTCCAGGGGGGGCGAGTACTTC. It encodes CASSQESRGGEYF.

This clone was found once. The chain carries TRBV3-1 (or the pseudogene TRBV3-2) and TRBJ1-1; D is possibly TRBD1 (6 bases). With 0 bases removed from V and 4 bases from J, the gap between germline ends came to 30 bases. CDR3 length equals 21 residues. The germline V gene has CDR1 LGHDT and CDR2 YNNKEL (reference sequence). The CDR3 bases are TGTGCCAGCAGCCAAGATCCATTTGGAGTTGCTGTGACGAAAGGGGGCACTGAAGCTTTCTTT. This gives the protein CASSQDPFGVAVTKGGTEAFF.

This sequence joins TRBV12-3 or TRBV12-4 and TRBJ1-6; D is unclear. The V gene lost 5 bases and the J gene lost 6 bases, with 5 bases spanning the gap. The CDR3 is 12 residues long. The CDR3 DNA follows: TGTGCCAGCAGTCCCATTAATTCACCCCTCCACTTT. As protein: CASSPINSPLHF.

The CDR3 is CASSPGGQQPQHF. In nucleotides, the CDR3 is TGCGCCAGCAGCCCTGGGGGCCAGCAGCCCCAGCATTTT. The rearrangement links TRBV4-3 to TRBJ1-5, with D perhaps matching TRBD1 (6 bases). Germline CDR1 reads LGHNA; CDR2 reads YSLEER. Trimming stripped 4 bases from V and 7 bases from J, with 11 bases between. The CDR3 has 13 residues.

The chain is built from TRBV3-1 (or the pseudogene TRBV3-2) and TRBJ1-6; D not resolved. The CDR3 runs to 15 residues. The germline V and J ends were trimmed by 4 bases and 8 bases, with 15 bases remaining between them. CDR1 and CDR2 from the germline V gene are LGHDT and YNNKEL (reference sequence). As DNA, the CDR3 is TGTGCCAGCAGCCCACTTGCGGTGTTCGATTCACCCCTCCACTTT. Translating gives CASSPLAVFDSPLHF.

V and J are TRBV3-1 (or the pseudogene TRBV3-2) and TRBJ1-6; a possible D gene is TRBD1 (5 bases). Deletions cut 1 base from V and 1 base from J, with 11 bases between. The germline gives CDR1 LGHDT, CDR2 YNNKEL (reference sequence). The CDR3 covers 17 residues. The CDR3 reads CASSQAGSGSYNSPLHF. The CDR3 DNA is TGTGCCAGCAGCCAAGCAGGGAGTGGTTCCTATAATTCACCCCTCCACTTT.

The gene calls are TRBV10-3 and TRBJ1-2, with D possibly being TRBD1 (5 bases). The CDR3 is 12 amino acids. Germline-derived CDR1 and CDR2 are ENHRY and SYGVKD. V was trimmed by 11 bases and J by 8 bases, leaving 18 bases between them. CDR3: CAYLGGSEGYTF. The CDR3 coding sequence is TGTGCCTATCTGGGGGGGTCGGAAGGCTACACCTTC.

The gene calls are TRBV2 and TRBJ1-4; D is perhaps TRBD1 (5 bases). The CDR3 has 15 amino acids. The germline gives CDR1 SNHLY, CDR2 FYNNEI. The germline V and J ends were trimmed by 1 base and 4 bases, with 10 bases remaining between them. The CDR3 nucleotides read TGTGCCAGCAGTGAAGTGAACAGGTATAATGAAAAACTGTTTTTT. Its protein is CASSEVNRYNEKLFF. Combining the CDR3 with reference TRBV2 and TRBJ1-4 gives the whole variable domain EPEVTQTPSHQVTQMGQEVILRCVPISNHLYFYWYRQILGQKVEFLVSFYNNEISEKSEIFDDQFSVERPDGSNFTLKIRSTKLEDSAMYFCASSEVNRYNEKLFFGSGTQLSVL.

V is TRBV28 and J is TRBJ2-7; maybe TRBD1 (5 bases). V lost 6 bases and J lost 0, with 12 bases in between. Germline assignment: CDR1 MDHEN and CDR2 SYDVKM. There are 14 residues in the CDR3. In DNA, the CDR3 is TGTGCCAGCAGAAGGGGTCAGAGCTCCTACGAGCAGTACTTC. Protein product: CASRRGQSSYEQYF. Full variable domain (missing parts from reference TRBV28 and TRBJ2-7): DVKVTQSSRYLVKRTGEKVFLECVQDMDHENMFWYRQDPGLGLRLIYFSYDVKMKEKGDIPEGYSVSREKKERFSLILESASTNQTSMYLCASRRGQSSYEQYFGPGTRLTVT.

CDR3 in DNA: TGTGCCAGCAGTCCCACGAGATGGTCCTACTACGAGCAGTACTTC. This translates into CASSPTRWSYYEQYF. The chain carries TRBV28 and TRBJ2-7, with D unresolved. This CDR3 spans 15 amino acids. Germline assignment: CDR1 MDHEN and CDR2 SYDVKM. Between the trimmed V and J ends, which lost 5 bases and 3 bases, there was a span of 17 bases.

The CDR3 here is CASMGFWKGAGELFF. The CDR3 coding sequence is TGTGCCAGCATGGGCTTTTGGAAGGGAGCCGGGGAGCTGTTTTTT. The V call is TRBV28, the J call TRBJ2-2; perhaps TRBD2 as D (5 bases). The CDR3 has 15 residues. Germline CDR1 and CDR2: MDHEN and SYDVKM. V shed 7 bases and J shed 6 bases, with 18 bases lying between them. Based on the CDR3 plus reference TRBV28 and TRBJ2-2, the full variable domain is DVKVTQSSRYLVKRTGEKVFLECVQDMDHENMFWYRQDPGLGLRLIYFSYDVKMKEKGDIPEGYSVSREKKERFSLILESASTNQTSMYLCASMGFWKGAGELFFGEGSRLTVL.

The J gene is TRBJ1-5, the V gene TRBV6-2 or TRBV6-3, with no clear D. CDR1 and CDR2 (germline): MNHEY, SVGEGT. This CDR3 spans 16 amino acids. Trimming left V 0 bases short and J 5 bases short, with 14 bases between. The CDR3 nucleotides read TGTGCCAGCAGTTACTCCGACACCAGGACCTATCAGCCCCAGCATTTT. Translation: CASSYSDTRTYQPQHF.

This clone occurred once. The chain combines TRBV15 with TRBJ2-3, with TRBD1 matching 8 bases. V trimming: 4 bases; J trimming: 7 bases; junction bases outside the gene matches: 4. The CDR3 is made up of 13 amino acids. In germline, CDR1 is LNHNV, CDR2 YYDKDF (reference sequence). The DNA for the CDR3 is TGTGCCACCAGCAACCAGGGGGCAAATACGCAGTATTTT. Its translation is CATSNQGANTQYF.

This chain connects TRBV21-1 to TRBJ1-1; the table's D call, TRBD1, was not checked against the DNA. TRBV21-1 is labeled a pseudogene. The CDR3 runs 15 residues. CDR3 DNA sequence: TGTGCCAGCAGCAAAGGAGGTCCCAGGGCCACTGAAGCTTTCTTT. Its protein product is CASSKGGPRATEAFF.

This rearrangement joins TRBV5-1 to TRBJ1-1, with D perhaps TRBD1 (5 bases). V shed 7 bases and J shed 0 bases, with 19 bases lying between them. In germline, CDR1 is SGHRS, CDR2 YFSETQ. The CDR3 is 16 amino acids. The CDR3: CASQGPGHTVNTEAFF. The CDR3 region has the DNA TGCGCCAGCCAGGGCCCAGGGCACACGGTGAACACTGAAGCTTTCTTT.

CDR3 protein: CASSYVGLYTDTQYF. The DNA of the CDR3 is TGTGCCAGCAGTTATGTGGGACTATACACAGATACGCAGTATTTT. The chain employs TRBV6-2 or TRBV6-3 and TRBJ2-3; 7 positions agree with TRBD2. Germline V lookup: CDR1 MNHEY, CDR2 SVGEGT. The length of the CDR3 is 15 residues. Unmatched junction bases numbered 5, after V lost 3 bases and J lost 2 bases.

V usage is TRBV3-1 (or the pseudogene TRBV3-2) and J usage is TRBJ1-2; D remains unclear. V shed 4 bases and J shed 6 bases, with 15 bases lying between them. In germline, CDR1 is LGHDT, CDR2 YNNKEL (reference sequence). This CDR3 spans 14 amino acids. The CDR3 sequence is CASSLVTEAHGYTF. DNA for the CDR3: TGTGCCAGCAGCCTTGTTACAGAGGCCCATGGCTACACCTTC.

V usage is TRBV6-1 and J usage is TRBJ1-5, with unresolved D. The CDR3 has 14 amino acids. The germline CDR1 and CDR2 sequences are MNHNS and SASEGT. The V gene lost 2 bases and the J gene lost 7 bases, with 12 bases spanning the gap. The CDR3 DNA sequence: TGTGCCAGCAGTGAAATATGGGGATCGCAGCCCCAGCATTTT. This codes for CASSEIWGSQPQHF.

The chain uses TRBV19 and TRBJ1-5; 7 positions match TRBD1. J gave up 0 bases and V 6 bases, and 5 bases lay outside the gene matches. The CDR3 runs to 15 residues. Germline CDR1 is LNHDA and CDR2 is SQIVND (reference sequence). The CDR3 sequence: CASSLGTASNQPQHF. The CDR3 coding sequence is TGTGCCAGTAGCCTTGGGACAGCTAGCAATCAGCCCCAGCATTTT.

The chain couples TRBV9 to TRBJ1-4; no firm D call. Trimming stripped 0 bases from V and 0 bases from J, with 3 bases between. The CDR3 consists of 14 residues. The germline V gene has CDR1 SGDLS and CDR2 YYNGEE. The CDR3, as DNA: TGTGCCAGCAGCGTAGGTGCAACTAATGAAAAACTGTTTTTT. It is translated as CASSVGATNEKLFF.

V and J are TRBV5-8 and TRBJ1-1; D not certain. Looked up from germline, CDR1 is SGHTS and CDR2 is YDEGEE. V was shortened by 5 bases and J by 1 base, with 9 bases between the two germline ends. The CDR3 runs 13 residues. The CDR3 reads CASSLTPNTEAFF. The CDR3 nucleotides read TGTGCCAGCAGTTTGACACCGAACACTGAAGCTTTCTTT.

The chain carries TRBV14 and TRBJ1-2; no clear D gene. This CDR3 is built from 14 residues. The germline V gene has CDR1 SGHDN and CDR2 FVKESK. V gave up 1 base and J gave up 7 bases, with 13 bases separating them. The DNA for the CDR3 is TGTGCCAGCAGCCAAGTATCTAGAACCAGTGGCTACACCTTC. The encoded protein is CASSQVSRTSGYTF.

This clone was picked up a small number of times. The chain recombines TRBV9 with TRBJ1-1; a weak D match, TRBD1 (6 bases). CDR1 SGDLS and CDR2 YYNGEE come from the germline V gene. V gave up 3 bases and J gave up 5 bases, with 14 bases separating them. The CDR3 has 14 residues. The CDR3 reads CASSGGDIRTEAFF. The CDR3 nucleotides read TGTGCCAGCAGCGGAGGGGACATTCGGACTGAAGCTTTCTTT. Combining the CDR3 with reference TRBV9 and TRBJ1-1 gives the whole variable domain DSGVTQTPKHLITATGQRVTLRCSPRSGDLSVYWYQQSLDQGLQFLIQYYNGEERAKGNILERFSAQQFPDLHSELNLSSLELGDSALYFCASSGGDIRTEAFFGQGTRLTVV.

This clone came up once. The chain recombines TRBV7-2 with TRBJ1-2; D is ambiguous. The V gene lost 5 bases and the J gene lost 0 bases, with 13 bases spanning the gap. The germline V gene has CDR1 SGHTA and CDR2 FQGNSA. This CDR3 comprises 15 residues. The CDR3 protein is CASSPRRTPNYGYTF. The CDR3 DNA sequence: TGTGCCAGCAGCCCGAGACGGACCCCTAACTATGGCTACACCTTC.

This clone came up a few times. The rearrangement joins TRBV11-2 to TRBJ1-2; D not certain. V lost 7 bases, J lost 8 bases, and 17 bases lay in between. CDR3 size: 13 residues. Germline assignment: CDR1 SGHAT and CDR2 FQNNGV. The CDR3 region is CASTRRVKRGYTF. As DNA, the CDR3 is TGTGCCAGCACCCGGAGGGTTAAGAGGGGCTACACCTTC. Based on the CDR3 plus reference TRBV11-2 and TRBJ1-2, the full variable domain is EAGVAQSPRYKIIEKRQSVAFWCNPISGHATLYWYQQILGQGPKLLIQFQNNGVVDDSQLPKDRFSAERLKGVDSTLKIQPAKLEDSAVYLCASTRRVKRGYTFGSGTRLTVV.

The chain joins TRBV24-1 to TRBJ1-5, with 7 bases identical to TRBD1. Germline V gives CDR1 KGHDR, CDR2 SFDVKD. This CDR3 spans 16 amino acids. V shed 2 bases, J shed 5 bases, and the junction held 8 bases outside the gene matches. CDR3 sequence reads: CATSDSRTGEDQPQHF. In nucleotides, the CDR3 is TGTGCCACCAGTGATTCCCGTACAGGGGAGGATCAGCCCCAGCATTTT.

This clone has more than one count but fewer than ten. The rearrangement joins TRBV7-2 to TRBJ1-5; TRBD1 is a possible D gene (6 bases). V was shortened by 4 bases and J by 2 bases, with 12 bases between the two germline ends. CDR1 and CDR2 from the germline V gene are SGHTA and FQGNSA. The CDR3 extends over 15 amino acids. This chain's CDR3 is CASSSPGGGNQPQHF. The CDR3 DNA reads as TGTGCCAGCAGCTCCCCGGGGGGCGGCAATCAGCCCCAGCATTTT.

This rearrangement joins TRBV5-1 to TRBJ2-1, with D possibly being TRBD1 (5 bases). The V and J ends lost 3 bases and 5 bases respectively, with 12 bases between them. Germline V gives CDR1 SGHRS, CDR2 YFSETQ. The CDR3 extends over 14 amino acids. The CDR3 nucleotides read TGCGCCAGCAGCTACAGAGAGGACAACAATGAGCAGTTCTTC. It translates to CASSYREDNNEQFF.